Each of the 27 T cell receptor beta chains below was sequenced from the same sample in a study of blood T cell repertoires in COVID-19. The method was immunoSEQ multiplex PCR; TCRdb's version includes in-frame clones alone and lacks a portion of them. The table shows 50,000 to 65,000 clones, with under 90% occurring only once. The material sequenced was peripheral blood. The source of these receptors is a man aged 35-49 years with active COVID-19.

The chain links TRBV3-1 (or the pseudogene TRBV3-2) to TRBJ2-2; 11 nucleotides match TRBD2. CDR3 length: 17 amino acids. Germline V gene lookup returns CDR1 LGHDT and CDR2 YNNKEL (reference sequence). The V and J ends lost 4 bases and 4 bases, in that order; junction bases with no gene match: 8. CDR3 nucleotides: TGTGCCAGCAGCCGAGGGCTAGCGGGAGGAGGCACCGGGGAGCTGTTTTTT. Translated, it gives CASSRGLAGGGTGELFF.

CDR3 loop: CASSFGTSEGEQFF. DNA of the CDR3: TGTGCCAGCAGCTTTGGGACTAGCGAGGGTGAGCAGTTCTTC. The chain has TRBV11-3 and TRBJ2-1; 10 bases map to TRBD2. CDR1 and CDR2 from the germline V gene are SGHNT and YENEEA. CDR3 length equals 14 residues. The J segment lost 9 bases and the V segment lost 3 bases, leaving 5 bases of the junction unmatched.

The chain employs TRBV27 and TRBJ2-2; weak D call: TRBD1 (6 bases). CDR3 length: 16 amino acids. Germline CDR1 reads MNHEY; CDR2 reads SMNVEV (reference sequence). Between the trimmed V and J ends, which lost 5 bases and 4 bases, there was a span of 17 bases. Written as DNA, the CDR3 is TGTGCCAGCAGTGTCGTCCAGGGGACCTTCACCGGGGAGCTGTTTTTT. This translates into CASSVVQGTFTGELFF.

The chain carries TRBV27 and TRBJ1-6, with no clear D. Germline V gene sequence: CDR1 MNHEY, CDR2 SMNVEV (reference sequence). This CDR3 spans 13 amino acids. Trimming took 3 bases from V and 7 from J, leaving 7 bases between them. Here the CDR3 reads CASSLIENSPLHF. The CDR3 bases are TGTGCCAGCAGTTTGATAGAGAATTCACCCCTCCACTTT.

This CDR3 reads CASSLAHRGEYGYTF. CDR3 nucleotide sequence: TGTGCCAGCAGCTTAGCGCACAGGGGCGAATATGGCTACACCTTC. The V and J genes are TRBV7-9 and TRBJ1-2, with 7 positions matching TRBD1. This CDR3 has 15 amino acids. J gave up 5 bases and V 0 bases, and 6 bases lay outside the gene matches. CDR1 is SEHNR and CDR2 is FQNEAQ in the germline V gene (reference sequence).

In its sample, this clone was seen a few times. The rearrangement joins TRBV28 to TRBJ2-1, with D possibly TRBD2 on 5 matching bases. CDR3 length equals 15 residues. Germline V CDR1 and CDR2: MDHEN, SYDVKM. Trimming pared 4 bases from V and 6 bases from J, leaving 16 bases between. The CDR3 nucleotides read TGTGCCAGCAGTTCGCTAGCTTTCCGCACCAATGAGCAGTTCTTC. Protein sequence: CASSSLAFRTNEQFF. Together with reference TRBV28 and TRBJ2-1, the CDR3 gives the full variable domain: DVKVTQSSRYLVKRTGEKVFLECVQDMDHENMFWYRQDPGLGLRLIYFSYDVKMKEKGDIPEGYSVSREKKERFSLILESASTNQTSMYLCASSSLAFRTNEQFFGPGTRLTVL.

The gene calls are TRBV14 and TRBJ1-2, with D uncertain. Trimming took off 3 bases at V and 2 bases at J, with 7 bases between the two ends. The CDR3 length is 13 residues. Per the germline V gene, CDR1 is SGHDN and CDR2 is FVKESK. The CDR3 bases are TGTGCCAGCAGCCAGACATCGAACTATGGCTACACCTTC. Translated, it gives CASSQTSNYGYTF.

The V and J genes are TRBV19 and TRBJ1-3; no reliable D call. CDR3 length: 14 amino acids. V was shortened by 4 bases and J by 3 bases, with 10 bases between the two germline ends. The germline V gene has CDR1 LNHDA and CDR2 SQIVND (reference sequence). The CDR3: CASSSRGFGNTIYF. The DNA of the CDR3 is TGTGCCAGTAGTAGCCGGGGTTTTGGAAACACCATATATTTT.

This chain links TRBV7-3 with TRBJ1-6, with D possibly being TRBD1 (5 bases). CDR1 and CDR2 from the germline V gene are SGHTA and FQGTGA. The length of the CDR3 is 14 residues. Trimming pared 0 bases from V and 7 bases from J, leaving 7 bases between. The CDR3 sequence is CASSLTGVNSPLHF. The CDR3 DNA sequence: TGTGCCAGCAGCTTAACAGGGGTGAATTCACCCCTCCACTTT.

The chain couples TRBV9 to TRBJ1-2; 9 bases fit TRBD1. Germline loops: CDR1 SGDLS, CDR2 YYNGEE. The CDR3 totals 14 residues. V was pared by 3 bases and J by 5 bases, with 5 bases of the junction left unmatched. The CDR3 coding sequence is TGTGCCAGCAGCGCCCAACAGGGGGCTTATGGCTACACCTTC. It specifies CASSAQQGAYGYTF.

The DNA of the CDR3 is TGTGCCAGCAGCCAAGGGACAGGTTCGGTTGAGCAGTTCTTC. It is translated as CASSQGTGSVEQFF. This sequence joins TRBV9 and TRBJ2-1, with 8 bases lining up with TRBD1. There are 14 residues in the CDR3. V shed 4 bases, J shed 9 bases, and the junction held 9 bases outside the gene matches. Germline lookup yields CDR1 SGDLS and CDR2 YYNGEE.

This clone was counted a single time. CDR3 bases: TGCAGCGTTTCATTGGGACAGCGTAATGAAAAACTGTTTTTT. Encoded protein: CSVSLGQRNEKLFF. The gene calls are TRBV29-1 and TRBJ1-4; TRBD1 matches 7 bases. The CDR3 is made up of 14 amino acids. The J segment lost 4 bases and the V segment lost 5 bases, leaving 7 bases of the junction unmatched. The V gene's germline CDR1 is SQVTM and CDR2 ANQGSEA.

The genes are TRBV5-1 and TRBJ2-1; 9 bases are a match to TRBD1. The CDR3 loop spans 13 amino acids. The ends lost 4 bases at V and 6 bases at J; junction bases unmatched: 2. Germline-derived CDR1 and CDR2 are SGHRS and YFSETQ. The CDR3 here is CASSQTGGNEQFF. In nucleotides, the CDR3 is TGCGCCAGCAGCCAGACAGGGGGCAATGAGCAGTTCTTC.

The gene calls are TRBV10-1 and TRBJ1-6, with D possibly matching TRBD1 (5 bases). Trimming pared 5 bases from V and 9 bases from J, leaving 11 bases between. CDR1 is WNHNN, CDR2 SYGVQD, per germline (reference sequence). The CDR3 spans 13 residues. As DNA, the CDR3 is TGCGCCAGCAGTCCGGACATTGGTTCACCCCTCCACTTT. Its protein product is CASSPDIGSPLHF.

This sequence joins TRBV25-1 and TRBJ1-1; tentative D call: TRBD1 (5 bases). V was cut by 8 bases and J by 5 bases, with 21 bases left in between. Germline loops: CDR1 MGHDK, CDR2 SYGVNS. This CDR3 is 15 amino acids long. The CDR3 spells CASGARERGVTEAFF. DNA of the CDR3: TGTGCCAGCGGGGCCCGGGAGCGAGGGGTGACTGAAGCTTTCTTT.

The V and J genes are TRBV10-3 and TRBJ2-1; TRBD2 aligns across 14 bases. The germline CDR1 and CDR2 sequences are ENHRY and SYGVKD. Germline trimming cut 6 bases from V and 12 bases from J; bases unmatched to any gene: 7. This CDR3 spans 14 amino acids. CDR3 DNA: TGTGCCATCAGCGGGACTAGCGGGAGTATAGGGCAGTTCTTC. It encodes CAISGTSGSIGQFF.

The rearrangement uses TRBV23-1 and TRBJ1-4; 8 nucleotides match TRBD1. TRBV23-1 is filed as an ORF, its function uncertain. V lost 0 bases, J lost 8 bases, and 8 bases stayed unmatched. The CDR3 runs 16 residues. Written as DNA, the CDR3 is TGCGCCAGCAGTCAATCCCCAGGGGGCTTCGGGGAAAAACTGTTTTTT. Translating it yields CASSQSPGGFGEKLFF.

This chain joins TRBV27 and TRBJ1-1; 9 nucleotides align to TRBD1. The CDR3 consists of 14 residues. V was clipped by 8 bases and J by 4 bases; unmatched bases: 8. Germline CDR1 and CDR2: MNHEY and SMNVEV (reference sequence). The CDR3 region is CASGRQGVSTEAFF. The CDR3 coding sequence is TGTGCCAGCGGGCGACAGGGGGTGAGCACTGAAGCTTTCTTT.

The genes are TRBV30 and TRBJ2-7, with 8 bases lining up with TRBD2. This CDR3 is 15 amino acids long. Germline CDR1 GTSNPN, CDR2 SVGIG (reference sequence). Trimming cost V 1 base and J 6 bases; bases outside gene matches: 11. CDR3 bases: TGTGCCTGGAGTGGTGGGGCTAGCGGGCTCTCCGAGCAGTACTTC. Translated: CAWSGGASGLSEQYF.

This chain joins TRBV18 and TRBJ1-6; D perhaps matches TRBD1 (6 bases). The germline V and J ends were trimmed by 2 bases and 8 bases, with 13 bases remaining between them. The CDR3 runs to 15 residues. Germline CDR1 is KGHSH and CDR2 is LQKENI. CDR3: CASSPGGGAHSPLHF. The CDR3 DNA sequence: TGTGCCAGCTCACCAGGCGGGGGGGCCCATTCACCCCTCCACTTT.

CDR3 bases: TGTGCCAGCACCCCCTTTGCGGGACGACCGAGGGGAGAGACCCAGTACTTC. Its translation is CASTPFAGRPRGETQYF. The chain carries TRBV11-3 and TRBJ2-5; TRBD2 is a possible D gene (6 bases). CDR1 is SGHNT, CDR2 YENEEA, per germline. Between the trimmed V and J ends, which lost 7 bases and 4 bases, there was a span of 25 bases. The CDR3 loop spans 17 amino acids.

CDR3 loop: CASSQGQGTYNEQFF. Written as DNA, the CDR3 is TGTGCCAGCAGCCAAGGACAGGGGACCTACAATGAGCAGTTCTTC. The genes are TRBV14 and TRBJ2-1, with 8 positions matching TRBD1. The germline V gene has CDR1 SGHDN and CDR2 FVKESK. The CDR3 is 15 amino acids. The trim removed 1 base at V and 2 bases at J, leaving 1 base unmatched.

The chain links TRBV5-1 to TRBJ1-1; tentatively, D is TRBD1 (5 bases). CDR1 is SGHRS, CDR2 YFSETQ, per germline. V was cut by 4 bases and J by 8 bases, with 18 bases left in between. The CDR3 length is 14 residues. The CDR3 loop reads CASSHSGGSSEAFF. The CDR3 nucleotides are TGCGCCAGCAGCCATTCCGGGGGGTCGTCAGAAGCTTTCTTT.

V and J are TRBV4-1 and TRBJ2-6; TRBD1 is a possible D gene (6 bases). The germline V and J ends were trimmed by 1 base and 0 bases, with 13 bases remaining between them. Germline lookup yields CDR1 MGHRA and CDR2 YSYEKL. This CDR3 is 18 amino acids long. The CDR3 coding sequence is TGCGCCAGCAGCCAAGTGGGGGCTCGAGGCTCTGGGGCCAACGTCCTGACTTTC. Its protein product is CASSQVGARGSGANVLTF.

This clone appeared a few times. This chain joins TRBV5-1 and TRBJ2-7; TRBD1 is a possible D gene (6 bases). CDR1 and CDR2 from the germline V gene are SGHRS and YFSETQ. Trimming pared 1 base from V and 4 bases from J, leaving 24 bases between. The CDR3 length is 18 residues. The CDR3 region is CASSLIGRGRGLSYEQYF. DNA for the CDR3: TGCGCCAGCAGCTTGATAGGTAGGGGCAGGGGTTTGAGTTACGAGCAGTACTTC.

Comments on this clone: Germline is not matched at one junction end, which may reflect a read error. The V gene is TRBV7-7, the J gene TRBJ2-1, with 8 positions matching TRBD1. The CDR3 covers 15 residues. Germline V gene sequence: CDR1 SSHAT, CDR2 FNYEAQ (reference sequence). CDR3 amino acids: CASSFGTGSYNEQFF. The CDR3 DNA follows: TGTGCTAGCAGCTTCGGGACAGGCTCCTACAATGAGCAGTTCTTC.

The CDR3 DNA reads TGTGCCAGCAGTTCCGGGGGAGGGGCCACCTACGAGCAGTACTTC. It is translated as CASSSGGGATYEQYF. The chain links TRBV28 to TRBJ2-7; 7 bases align to TRBD2. CDR1 is MDHEN and CDR2 is SYDVKM in the germline V gene. The CDR3 length is 15 residues. V lost 4 bases, J lost 2 bases, and 8 bases stayed unmatched.